The present T cell receptor (beta chain) was sequenced within a study of OX40 agonist ivuxolimab in advanced cancers. The overall study: Dose-escalation patients' cancers were hepatocellular carcinoma, melanoma, renal cell or head and neck cancer. Prior therapy, whether anti-PD-1, anti-PD-L1 or anti-CTLA-4, was allowed, and less than 45% had some.

Study results and caveats: Dose levels from 0.1 to 3.0 mg/kg saw CD4+ and CD8+ blood T cells expand clonally by week 6.

The assay was immunoSEQ multiplex PCR, and TCRdb's table has in-frame clones only and misses some. Among some 48,000 clones, approximately 80% were seen once, and the ten largest hold roughly 25%. Comment on this clone: Its antigen remains unidentified.

V gave up 5 bases and J gave up 7 bases, with 6 bases separating them. CDR1 and CDR2 (germline): MDHEN, SYDVKM. This CDR3 spans 10 amino acids. The chain employs TRBV28 and TRBJ2-7; D gene ambiguous. Sequencing used CD4+ or CD8+ T cells sorted from blood, obtained in a trial of the OX40 agonist ivuxolimab. The clonotype comes from an adult with an advanced solid tumor such as melanoma, head and neck, liver or kidney cancer. The CDR3 reads CASSGVEQYF. In DNA, the CDR3 is TGTGCCAGCAGTGGCGTGGAGCAGTACTTC. The full variable domain, rest sourced from reference TRBV28 and TRBJ2-7, is DVKVTQSSRYLVKRTGEKVFLECVQDMDHENMFWYRQDPGLGLRLIYFSYDVKMKEKGDIPEGYSVSREKKERFSLILESASTNQTSMYLCASSGVEQYFGPGTRLTVT.